One T cell receptor beta chain is described in this entry. Its specificity is not known. The data were taken from a study of OX40 agonist ivuxolimab in advanced cancers. Across the study: One hepatocellular carcinoma and a couple of cutaneous melanoma patients partially responded.

Study outcomes and limitations: Relative to CD4+, CD8+ T cells held more expanded clones on average.

Profiling relied on immunoSEQ multiplex PCR, and the TCRdb table lists in-frame clones only, not all of them. The table lists approximately 16,000 clones, 65% to 90% of them singletons. CDR3 length: 13 amino acids. Germline lookup yields CDR1 MDHEN and CDR2 SYDVKM. Trimming left V 4 bases short and J 1 base short, with 7 bases between. This clonotype originated in an adult with an advanced solid tumor such as melanoma, head and neck, liver or kidney cancer. The specimen was CD4+ or CD8+ T cells sorted from blood, collected in a trial of the OX40 agonist ivuxolimab. This chain connects TRBV28 to TRBJ1-1, with no clear D. As DNA, the CDR3 is TGTGCCAGCAGTTCTGTAGGGAACACTGAAGCTTTCTTT. Residues: CASSSVGNTEAFF.